This T cell receptor (beta chain) was retrieved from a study of T cells in localized non-small cell lung cancer. Study results and caveats: There was an association of higher blood T cell density with longer overall survival. Uninvolved adjacent lung showed higher T cell clonality than tumor. Heterogeneity remains possible because sequencing was limited to only one tumor region.

Profiling relied on immunoSEQ multiplex PCR, and the TCRdb table lists in-frame clones only, not all of them. The data contain about 59,000 clones, 70% to 90% of them singletons. Germline CDR1 reads SGHTA; CDR2 reads FQGNSA. The CDR3 length is 13 residues. The V gene lost 3 bases and the J gene lost 3 bases, with 9 bases spanning the gap. Remarks on this clone: Its specificity is unknown.

This receptor was taken from a man aged 40 to 70 with stage I squamous cell lung carcinoma. The starting material was peripheral blood, obtained before any cancer treatment. This chain uses TRBV7-2 with TRBJ2-7; D might be TRBD2 (5 bases). The CDR3 loop is CASSFGSNYEQYF. In nucleotides, the CDR3 is TGTGCCAGCAGCTTTGGGAGTAACTACGAGCAGTACTTC.